What follows are 32 T cell receptor beta chains derived from one specimen sequenced in a study of T cell changes during pregnancy in multiple sclerosis. The repertoire was sequenced with immunoSEQ multiplex PCR; TCRdb's copy has only in-frame clones and lacks some. This sample has approximately 100,000 clones, with about 90% found just once. The sample was peripheral blood, taken in the second trimester of pregnancy. The receptors were sampled from a female donor with multiple sclerosis, enrolled in a pregnancy study.

This rearrangement joins TRBV5-4 to TRBJ2-7; weak D call: TRBD1 (6 bases). In germline, CDR1 is SGHNT, CDR2 YYREEE (reference sequence). This CDR3 has 15 amino acids. V shed 3 bases and J shed 5 bases, with 18 bases lying between them. The chain's CDR3 is CASSWGGQGLNEQYF. CDR3 nucleotide sequence: TGTGCCAGCAGCTGGGGCGGGCAGGGGTTGAACGAGCAGTACTTC.

Written as DNA, the CDR3 is TGTGCCAGCAGTTTATGGACAGGGCTTGGGTCACAGCCCCAGCATTTT. Translation gives CASSLWTGLGSQPQHF. This chain joins TRBV28 and TRBJ1-5, with 7 bases aligning to TRBD1. V gave up 0 bases and J gave up 7 bases; unmatched junction bases: 9. Germline values: CDR1 MDHEN, CDR2 SYDVKM. The CDR3 runs 16 residues.

The rearrangement uses TRBV19 and TRBJ2-1, with 15 nucleotides matching TRBD2. J lost 6 bases, V lost 7 bases, and 10 bases had no gene match. The CDR3 sequence is 17 residues long. Germline CDR1 LNHDA, CDR2 SQIVND (reference sequence). The CDR3 is CASTPGTSGRSFNEQFF. CDR3 bases: TGTGCCAGTACCCCGGGGACTAGCGGGAGGAGCTTCAATGAGCAGTTCTTC.

The V call is TRBV29-1, the J call TRBJ2-7, with a weak D call TRBD1 (5 bases). CDR1 SQVTM and CDR2 ANQGSEA come from the germline V gene. Deletions cut 3 bases from V and 6 bases from J, with 18 bases between. The CDR3 sequence is 14 residues long. CDR3 amino acids: CSVETPAGLGEQYF. CDR3 DNA: TGCAGCGTTGAGACGCCGGCAGGGCTAGGCGAGCAGTACTTC.

The chain links TRBV27 to TRBJ1-5, with D unresolved. Trimming took off 3 bases at V and 0 bases at J, with 9 bases between the two ends. CDR3 length equals 15 residues. Germline assignment: CDR1 MNHEY and CDR2 SMNVEV (reference sequence). The CDR3 DNA reads as TGTGCCAGCAGTTTTACGGCGGCTAGCAATCAGCCCCAGCATTTT. It codes for CASSFTAASNQPQHF.

The J gene is TRBJ2-1, the V gene TRBV27, with 8 bases aligning to TRBD1. The ends lost 4 bases at V and 2 bases at J; junction bases unmatched: 4. Germline lookup yields CDR1 MNHEY and CDR2 SMNVEV (reference sequence). The CDR3 is 15 amino acids. DNA of the CDR3: TGTGCCAGCAGTTCGGACAGGGCTACCTACAATGAGCAGTTCTTC. Translated: CASSSDRATYNEQFF.

V usage is TRBV19 and J usage is TRBJ1-4; 8 nucleotides agree with TRBD1. Germline lookup yields CDR1 LNHDA and CDR2 SQIVND (reference sequence). V lost 3 bases to trimming and J lost 7 bases; unmatched junction nucleotides: 4. The CDR3 is 14 residues long. This chain's CDR3 is CASSMTGAGEKLFF. The CDR3 bases are TGTGCCAGTAGTATGACAGGGGCGGGTGAAAAACTGTTTTTT.

The genes are TRBV7-9 and TRBJ2-5; 8 nucleotides align to TRBD1. The V segment lost 5 bases and the J segment 3 bases; nucleotides outside the gene matches: 5. CDR1 and CDR2 from the germline V gene are SEHNR and FQNEAQ (reference sequence). This CDR3 is built from 14 residues. In DNA, the CDR3 is TGTGCCAGCAGCAAATTGGACAGGGAAGAGACCCAGTACTTC. Its protein is CASSKLDREETQYF. Combining the CDR3 with reference TRBV7-9 and TRBJ2-5 gives the whole variable domain DTGVSQNPRHKITKRGQNVTFRCDPISEHNRLYWYRQTLGQGPEFLTYFQNEAQLEKSRLLSDRFSAERPKGSFSTLEIQRTEQGDSAMYLCASSKLDREETQYFGPGTRLLVL.

The genes are TRBV5-1 and TRBJ2-7; possibly TRBD2 for D (7 bases). Trimming cost V 0 bases and J 3 bases, with 13 bases left between them. The CDR3 has 15 amino acids. The germline V gene encodes CDR1 SGHRS and CDR2 YFSETQ. As DNA, the CDR3 is TGCGCCAGCAGCTTGGGCAGGGGAGGGGGCTACGAGCAGTACTTC. As protein: CASSLGRGGGYEQYF.

The V call is TRBV15, the J call TRBJ2-5; D ambiguous. V shed 0 bases and J shed 3 bases, with 17 bases lying between them. CDR1 is LNHNV and CDR2 is YYDKDF in the germline V gene (reference sequence). CDR3 length: 17 amino acids. The CDR3 sequence: CATSRDYNVGFEETQYF. In DNA form, the CDR3 reads TGTGCCACCAGCAGAGATTATAATGTTGGCTTCGAAGAGACCCAGTACTTC.

The chain joins TRBV6-6 to TRBJ1-1, with D hard to call. Germline V gives CDR1 MNHNY, CDR2 SVGAGI (reference sequence). The CDR3 is made up of 14 amino acids. The germline V and J ends were trimmed by 2 bases and 5 bases, with 12 bases remaining between them. In DNA, the CDR3 is TGTGCCAGCAGTTACAAGGTCGCGGGGACTGAAGCTTTCTTT. Its protein product is CASSYKVAGTEAFF.

The chain is built from TRBV10-3 and TRBJ2-2; D is possibly TRBD1 (5 bases). Germline CDR1 ENHRY, CDR2 SYGVKD. Between the trimmed V and J ends, which lost 0 bases and 7 bases, there was a span of 12 bases. The CDR3 totals 15 residues. The CDR3 loop reads CAISESLQGNGELFF. The CDR3 DNA reads TGTGCCATCAGTGAGTCGCTGCAGGGAAACGGGGAGCTGTTTTTT.

This clone was counted between two and nine times. The chain has TRBV6-5 and TRBJ1-3, with TRBD1 matching over 7 bases. The CDR3 totals 13 residues. The V gene end was trimmed by 6 bases and the J gene end by 1 base; junction bases not matched to a gene: 0. Germline assignment: CDR1 MNHEY and CDR2 SVGAGI. CDR3 amino acids: CASRQGSGNTIYF. The DNA for the CDR3 is TGTGCCAGCAGACAGGGGTCTGGAAACACCATATATTTT.

The chain carries TRBV6-1 and TRBJ2-7; perhaps TRBD2 as D (6 bases). Germline V lookup: CDR1 MNHNS, CDR2 SASEGT. Trimming pared 4 bases from V and 5 bases from J, leaving 15 bases between. The CDR3 length is 14 residues. This CDR3 reads CASSVRLGGNEQYF. The CDR3 DNA follows: TGTGCCAGCAGTGTCCGACTAGGAGGTAACGAGCAGTACTTC.

The chain uses TRBV10-3 and TRBJ2-1; 8 nucleotides align to TRBD2. The CDR3 covers 13 residues. Germline loops: CDR1 ENHRY, CDR2 SYGVKD. V gave up 8 bases and J gave up 7 bases; unmatched junction bases: 7. The CDR3 DNA reads as TGTGCCATCGCCCAGCGGGAGAGGAATGAGCAGTTCTTC. This codes for CAIAQRERNEQFF.

The rearrangement uses TRBV7-9 and TRBJ2-7; 8 positions agree with TRBD2. The length of the CDR3 is 16 residues. J was trimmed by 7 bases and V by 0 bases; bases with no gene match: 11. The germline V gene has CDR1 SEHNR and CDR2 FQNEAQ (reference sequence). Here the CDR3 DNA reads TGTGCCAGCAGCTTAGCGGTAGGAGCGGGAGCGGTGGAGCAGTACTTC. It specifies CASSLAVGAGAVEQYF.

The rearrangement links TRBV30 to TRBJ1-1; D is perhaps TRBD1 (5 bases). Germline CDR1 and CDR2: GTSNPN and SVGIG (reference sequence). The germline V and J ends were trimmed by 5 bases and 5 bases, with 12 bases remaining between them. The CDR3 runs 12 residues. The CDR3 nucleotides are TGTGCCTGGGACGGGGGGGGGACTGAAGCTTTCTTT. It specifies CAWDGGGTEAFF.

The V and J genes are TRBV5-1 and TRBJ2-7; TRBD1 agrees at 7 bases. This CDR3 is 15 amino acids long. V shed 4 bases and J 1 base; nucleotides not matched to a gene: 8. Germline CDR1 reads SGHRS; CDR2 reads YFSETQ. The CDR3 nucleotides are TGCGCCAGCAGCCCCCGGGACAGCGCTTCCTACGAGCAGTACTTC. Translating gives CASSPRDSASYEQYF. Based on the CDR3 plus reference TRBV5-1 and TRBJ2-7, the full variable domain is KAGVTQTPRYLIKTRGQQVTLSCSPISGHRSVSWYQQTPGQGLQFLFEYFSETQRNKGNFPGRFSGRQFSNSRSEMNVSTLELGDSALYLCASSPRDSASYEQYFGPGTRLTVT.

The J gene is TRBJ1-2, the V gene TRBV27, with D maybe TRBD1 (6 bases). This CDR3 contains 13 residues. The germline V and J ends were trimmed by 3 bases and 6 bases, with 11 bases remaining between them. Germline CDR1 and CDR2: MNHEY and SMNVEV (reference sequence). CDR3 protein: CASSLMGADGYTF. The CDR3 nucleotides are TGTGCCAGCAGTTTGATGGGGGCGGATGGCTACACCTTC.

This sequence joins TRBV28 and TRBJ2-7; maybe TRBD1 (6 bases). The V and J ends lost 7 bases and 5 bases respectively, with 18 bases between them. Germline V lookup: CDR1 MDHEN, CDR2 SYDVKM. The CDR3 runs 14 residues. The CDR3 spells CASNIQGTVDEQYF. CDR3 bases: TGTGCCAGCAATATACAGGGTACTGTTGACGAGCAGTACTTC.

J is TRBJ1-2 and V is TRBV28, with TRBD1 matching over 9 bases. The CDR3 spans 18 residues. Trimming took 6 bases from V and 4 from J; bases not matched to a gene: 18. Germline V lookup: CDR1 MDHEN, CDR2 SYDVKM. The CDR3, as DNA: TGTGCCAGCAGGTCTACAGGGGGCGGAATAGCTTTGGGCTATGGCTACACCTTC. Encoded protein: CASRSTGGGIALGYGYTF.

The table lists this clone with a few counts. This chain links TRBV10-3 with TRBJ2-7; D perhaps matches TRBD2 (6 bases). Germline values: CDR1 ENHRY, CDR2 SYGVKD. CDR3 length: 13 residues. Trimming removed 10 bases from V and 2 bases from J, with 15 bases in between. The CDR3 sequence: CANRKPGAYEQYF. CDR3 DNA sequence: TGTGCCAACCGAAAACCGGGGGCCTACGAGCAGTACTTC.

The chain is built from TRBV19 and TRBJ2-1; 7 bases agree with TRBD2. Germline V CDR1 and CDR2: LNHDA, SQIVND (reference sequence). With V trimmed by 3 bases and J by 3 bases, 5 bases remained unmatched. The CDR3 has 15 residues. CDR3 in amino acids: CASSIPSGFYNEQFF. CDR3 nucleotide sequence: TGTGCCAGTAGTATTCCTAGCGGATTCTACAATGAGCAGTTCTTC. Full variable domain (outside the CDR3, taken from reference TRBV19 and TRBJ2-1): DGGITQSPKYLFRKEGQNVTLSCEQNLNHDAMYWYRQDPGQGLRLIYYSQIVNDFQKGDIAEGYSVSREKKESFPLTVTSAQKNPTAFYLCASSIPSGFYNEQFFGPGTRLTVL.

V usage is TRBV6-4 and J usage is TRBJ2-2; a possible D gene is TRBD1 (5 bases). Germline loops: CDR1 MRHNA, CDR2 SNTAGT. The CDR3 is made up of 15 amino acids. V was cut by 2 bases and J by 0 bases, with 7 bases left in between. The CDR3 spells CASSDGAANTGELFF. The CDR3 region has the DNA TGTGCCAGCAGTGACGGGGCTGCGAACACCGGGGAGCTGTTTTTT.

The genes are TRBV5-1 and TRBJ2-2; 7 nucleotides align to TRBD1. J was trimmed by 3 bases and V by 4 bases; bases with no gene match: 6. The CDR3 is made up of 15 amino acids. In germline, CDR1 is SGHRS, CDR2 YFSETQ. Here the CDR3 reads CASSLTGKDTGELFF. CDR3 nucleotides: TGCGCCAGCAGCCTGACAGGGAAGGACACCGGGGAGCTGTTTTTT.

The chain recombines TRBV6-1 with TRBJ2-7, with 11 bases identical to TRBD2. V shed 5 bases and J 1 base; nucleotides not matched to a gene: 4. Germline V gene data show CDR1 as MNHNS and CDR2 as SASEGT. CDR3 length: 15 residues. The CDR3 nucleotides are TGTGCCAGCAGTCAAACTAGCGGGAGTTCCTACGAGCAGTACTTC. Residues: CASSQTSGSSYEQYF.

The chain recombines TRBV6-1 with TRBJ1-5, with 10 positions matching TRBD1. CDR3 size: 17 residues. CDR1 is MNHNS and CDR2 is SASEGT in the germline V gene. V shed 5 bases, J shed 7 bases, and the junction held 14 bases outside the gene matches. The CDR3 reads CASSQDRGRRGGQPQHF. As DNA, the CDR3 is TGTGCCAGCAGTCAAGACAGGGGGCGGAGGGGGGGACAGCCCCAGCATTTT.

This clone was seen a handful of times. The chain employs TRBV7-8 and TRBJ2-4, with D possibly matching TRBD2 (6 bases). Germline V gene sequence: CDR1 SGHVS, CDR2 FQNEAQ. This CDR3 spans 17 amino acids. Trimming stripped 5 bases from V and 6 bases from J, with 23 bases between. The CDR3 DNA sequence: TGTGCCAGCAGCCTAGGGGATTGGGCGGGGCGGGGAAACATTCAGTACTTC. Its translation: CASSLGDWAGRGNIQYF. The full variable domain, in which reference TRBV7-8 and TRBJ2-4 provide the parts outside the CDR3, is GAGVSQSPRYKVAKRGQDVALRCDPISGHVSLFWYQQALGQGPEFLTYFQNEAQLDKSGLPSDRFFAERPEGSVSTLKIQRTQQEDSAVYLCASSLGDWAGRGNIQYFGAGTRLSVL.

This sequence joins TRBV5-6 and TRBJ2-5; TRBD1 might be the D (6 bases). Trimming left V 1 base short and J 1 base short, with 8 bases between. This CDR3 spans 14 amino acids. CDR1 and CDR2 from the germline V gene are SGHDT and YYEEEE. This CDR3 reads CASSLTGPQETQYF. The CDR3, as DNA: TGTGCCAGCAGCTTGACAGGGCCCCAAGAGACCCAGTACTTC.

The gene calls are TRBV28 and TRBJ2-3, with 8 bases that match TRBD2. The CDR3 has 17 amino acids. CDR1 MDHEN and CDR2 SYDVKM come from the germline V gene. V dropped 5 bases and J dropped 2; count of bases not matched to a gene: 12. The chain's CDR3 is CASSLPRGGRITDTQYF. The DNA for the CDR3 is TGTGCCAGCAGTCTCCCTAGGGGCGGGAGGATCACAGATACGCAGTATTTT. Combining the CDR3 with reference TRBV28 and TRBJ2-3 gives the whole variable domain DVKVTQSSRYLVKRTGEKVFLECVQDMDHENMFWYRQDPGLGLRLIYFSYDVKMKEKGDIPEGYSVSREKKERFSLILESASTNQTSMYLCASSLPRGGRITDTQYFGPGTRLTVL.

The table lists this clone with a count of one. J is TRBJ2-7 and V is TRBV6-5; a possible D gene is TRBD2 (6 bases). The V gene lost 2 bases and the J gene lost 3 bases, with 14 bases spanning the gap. CDR3 length: 15 residues. The germline gives CDR1 MNHEY, CDR2 SVGAGI. The CDR3 region has the DNA TGTGCCAGCAGTTACGATGGGACTGGGGGCTACGAGCAGTACTTC. This translates into CASSYDGTGGYEQYF.

The chain has TRBV28 and TRBJ2-7; TRBD1 aligns across 9 bases. The trim removed 5 bases at V and 2 bases at J, leaving 7 bases unmatched. This CDR3 contains 15 residues. Germline V lookup: CDR1 MDHEN, CDR2 SYDVKM. CDR3 amino acids: CASSLPGQGTYEQYF. The CDR3 DNA reads TGTGCCAGCAGTCTACCGGGACAGGGCACCTACGAGCAGTACTTC.